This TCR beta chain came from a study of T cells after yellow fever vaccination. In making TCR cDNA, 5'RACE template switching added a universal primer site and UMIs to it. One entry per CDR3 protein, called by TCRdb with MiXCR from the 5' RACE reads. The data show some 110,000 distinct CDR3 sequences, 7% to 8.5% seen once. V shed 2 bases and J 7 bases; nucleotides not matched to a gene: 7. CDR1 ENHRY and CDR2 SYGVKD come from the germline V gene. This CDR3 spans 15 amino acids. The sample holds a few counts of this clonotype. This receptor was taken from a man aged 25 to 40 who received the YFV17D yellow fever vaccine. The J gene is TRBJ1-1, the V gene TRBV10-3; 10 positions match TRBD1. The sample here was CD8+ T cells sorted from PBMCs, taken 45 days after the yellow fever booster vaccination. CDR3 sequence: CAISEQDRGTSEAFF. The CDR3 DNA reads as TGTGCCATCAGTGAGCAGGACAGGGGGACTAGTGAAGCTTTCTTT.